This passage covers 2 T cell receptor beta chains from one sample sequenced in a study of spatial heterogeneity in lung cancer (dated by TCRdb to the late 2010s). Results and caveats for the whole study, not just this receptor: The tumor nonsynonymous mutation count correlated with the number of expanded alpha and beta TCRs within the tumor.

Library preparation was by 5' RACE. The sample was run on a NextSeq 500. In TCRdb, the public reads were trimmed at Q25 with fastp and aligned with MiXCR, with productive beta chains retained. Every CDR3 protein is listed once, alongside the most common genes and DNA of its rows. The sample profile shows over 15,000 distinct CDR3 sequences; approximately 5.6% of them were found once. The ten largest clones represent over 9% of the sample. The meaning of the sample's time point label: sample taken at primary tumor resection. These receptors have no known antigen. The starting material was lung tumor tissue, obtained at surgery. These receptors came from a female donor with early-stage non-small cell lung cancer.

This clonotype came up many times. Since it is a stray read in a library aimed at alpha chains, this beta chain has a size that is not meaningful. The V call is TRBV10-3, the J call TRBJ2-3; 9 nucleotides match TRBD1. Germline V gives CDR1 ENHRY, CDR2 SYGVKD. CDR3 length: 15 residues. The J segment lost 0 bases and the V segment lost 6 bases, leaving 4 bases of the junction unmatched. Here the CDR3 reads CAIRKQGASTDTQYF. The CDR3 DNA is TGTGCCATCAGAAAACAGGGGGCAAGCACAGATACGCAGTATTTT.

This clonotype was seen at least ten times. The size of this beta chain means little, since it is a stray read in a library made for alpha chains. This sequence joins TRBV20-1 and TRBJ2-4; D is undetermined. This CDR3 spans 12 amino acids. Trimming cost V 1 base and J 8 bases, with 9 bases left between them. The V gene's germline CDR1 is DFQATT and CDR2 SNEGSKA (reference sequence). In DNA, the CDR3 is TGCAGTGCTAGAGGGAATACGGACATTCAGTACTTC. Protein product: CSARGNTDIQYF.